The entry below gives a single T cell receptor beta chain sequence along with its context. Its target is unknown. Germline assignment: CDR1 SGHTA and CDR2 FQGNSA. The CDR3 extends over 13 amino acids. With 2 bases removed from V and 6 bases from J, the gap between germline ends came to 10 bases. The study assayed some 100,000 TCR templates per sample. Assay used: immunoSEQ multiplex PCR; TCRdb lists only in-frame clones, some missing. Among about 100,000 clones, approximately 91% were seen once, and the ten largest hold approximately 0.15%. The data stem from a study of siplizumab effects on memory and regulatory T cells. General study points: Proliferating clones, CD4+ or CD8+, lacked an assignable naive or memory phenotype in roughly 80-95% of cases. In unstimulated cells, naive T cells appeared more diverse than memory T cells and seemed major alloresponse contributors.

The clonotype originates from a human donor in good health. The sequenced sample was CD4+ T cells sorted from blood. This chain uses TRBV7-2 with TRBJ1-2, with no clear D. This CDR3 is CASSLYGEDGYTF. DNA of the CDR3: TGTGCCAGCAGCTTATATGGCGAGGATGGCTACACCTTC.